A selection of T cell receptor beta chains follows, all from one sample in a study of Ad26.COV2.S vaccination and SARS-CoV-2 variants. The table came from immunoSEQ multiplex PCR; TCRdb's copy has only in-frame clones and leaves some out. The table lists around 320,000 clones, 87% of them singletons. Sequenced here: peripheral blood, sampled in a trial of Ad26.COV2.S vaccine versus placebo. The receptors originated from a person aged 18-60 years who received the Ad26.COV2.S COVID-19 vaccine or a placebo. CDR3s include the opening cysteine and the closing phenylalanine or tryptophan. A D gene is named only where the DNA matches it firmly. Clone sizes are given selectively: once, few, many, or a class where the clone is expanded.

>TRBJ1-2|.|15|once|TRBV4-1
CASSQGEEINYGYTF
TGCGCCAGCAGCCAAGGGGAGGAAATTAACTATGGCTACACCTTC
>TRBJ1-3|.|11|.|TRBV20-1
CSARPGNTIYF
TGCAGTGCCCGTCCTGGAAACACCATATATTTT
>TRBJ2-7|.|12|.|TRBV6-5
CASRDGSYEQYF
TGTGCCAGCCGGGACGGGTCCTACGAGCAGTACTTC
>TRBJ1-6|.|15|.|TRBV3-1/TRBV3-2
CASSQGGGRNSPLHF
TGTGCCAGCAGCCAAGGGGGAGGGCGTAATTCACCCCTCCACTTT
>TRBJ1-2|TRBD1|15|.|TRBV4-1
CASSQPTRGRDGYTF
TGCGCCAGCAGCCAACCAACCAGGGGGCGGGATGGCTACACCTTC
>TRBJ1-1|.|11|once|TRBV10-3
CAIRENTEAFF
TGTGCCATCAGGGAAAACACTGAAGCTTTCTTT
>TRBJ1-3|TRBD1|18|.|TRBV14
CASSHYRDRVSSGNTIYF
TGTGCCAGCAGCCATTACCGGGACAGAGTTTCCTCTGGAAACACCATATATTTT
>TRBJ1-4|TRBD1|14|.|TRBV9
CASSPGQGNEKLFF
TGTGCCAGCAGTCCGGGACAGGGGAATGAAAAACTGTTTTTT
>TRBJ1-3|TRBD1|14|.|TRBV5-8
CASTTGYGRNTIYF
TGTGCCAGCACGACAGGGTACGGTCGAAACACCATATATTTT
>TRBJ1-6|.|13|.|TRBV4-1
CASSQEVSSPLHF
TGCGCCAGCAGCCAGGAGGTTAGTTCACCCCTCCACTTT
>TRBJ1-1|TRBD1|11|.|TRBV27
CASSRDSEAFF
TGTGCCAGCAGCCGGGACAGTGAAGCTTTCTTT
>TRBJ2-7|TRBD1|14|.|TRBV18
CASSPRTGSYEQYF
TGTGCCAGCTCCCCCCGGACAGGGTCCTACGAGCAGTACTTC
>TRBJ2-7|.|12|.|TRBV7-8
CASSLAPNEQYF
TGTGCCAGCAGCTTAGCCCCGAACGAGCAGTACTTC
>TRBJ1-2|.|15|.|TRBV6-5
CASSPWTPRGYGYTF
TGTGCCAGCAGCCCCTGGACTCCCAGGGGATATGGCTACACCTTC
>TRBJ2-7|.|11|.|TRBV6-2/TRBV6-3
CASSYGGAQYF
TGTGCCAGCAGTTATGGGGGTGCGCAGTACTTC
>TRBJ2-2|.|14|few|TRBV18
CASSPRENTGELFF
TGTGCCAGCTCACCACGTGAAAACACCGGGGAGCTGTTTTTT
>TRBJ1-1|.|13|.|TRBV2
CASEDKQGTEAFF
TGTGCCAGCGAAGACAAACAGGGCACTGAAGCTTTCTTT
>TRBJ2-7|.|13|once|TRBV10-3
CAISAISVDEQYF
TGTGCCATCAGTGCCATCTCGGTGGACGAGCAGTACTTC
>TRBJ1-1|.|13|.|TRBV10-3
CAISESPQPEAFF
TGTGCCATCAGTGAGTCTCCGCAGCCTGAAGCTTTCTTT
>TRBJ2-1|TRBD1|13|.|TRBV6-5
CASSRDRYNEQFF
TGTGCCAGCTCCCGGGACAGATACAATGAGCAGTTCTTC
>TRBJ2-2|TRBD1|18|.|TRBV27
CASSLNPPGDSYTGELFF
TGTGCCAGCAGTTTAAACCCCCCCGGGGACAGCTACACCGGGGAGCTGTTTTTT
>TRBJ2-7|TRBD1|17|.|TRBV4-2
CASSHVPGQGAGYEQYF
TGTGCCAGCAGCCATGTTCCGGGACAGGGGGCTGGCTACGAGCAGTACTTC
>TRBJ1-6|TRBD1|17|.|TRBV5-4
CASSLVGQTGVDSPLHF
TGTGCCAGCAGCTTGGTGGGCCAGACAGGGGTGGATTCACCCCTCCACTTT
>TRBJ1-5|.|15|.|TRBV18
CASSDSPYSNQPQHF
TGTGCCAGCTCTGACAGTCCCTATAGCAATCAGCCCCAGCATTTT
>TRBJ2-7|.|13|.|TRBV7-3
CASSLALQSEQYF
TGTGCCAGCAGCCTCGCCCTCCAGAGCGAGCAGTACTTC
>TRBJ2-7|.|14|.|TRBV4-1
CASSQMTSAYEQYF
TGCGCCAGCAGCCAAATGACATCGGCTTACGAGCAGTACTTC
>TRBJ2-3|TRBD1|15|.|TRBV3-1/TRBV3-2
CASSPRQGFQDTQYF
TGTGCCAGCAGTCCCAGACAGGGCTTTCAAGATACGCAGTATTTT
>TRBJ2-1|TRBD1|14|.|TRBV29-1
CSVDATGVYNEQFF
TGCAGCGTTGATGCGACAGGGGTTTACAATGAGCAGTTCTTC
>TRBJ1-5|.|15|.|TRBV6-5
CASSYGTGQDQPQHF
TGTGCCAGCAGTTACGGGACGGGACAAGATCAGCCCCAGCATTTT
>TRBJ1-6|.|14|.|TRBV25-1
CASRPSGRNSPLHF
TGTGCCAGCAGGCCCTCAGGGCGGAATTCACCCCTCCACTTT
>TRBJ2-7|TRBD1|17|once|TRBV11-2
CASSLGSVGTGVYEQYF
TGTGCCAGCAGCTTAGGCTCTGTGGGGACAGGGGTATACGAGCAGTACTTC
>TRBJ2-7|TRBD1|14|.|TRBV6-5
CAPPGTGYAYEQYF
TGTGCCCCCCCGGGGACAGGGTACGCCTACGAGCAGTACTTC
>TRBJ1-2|.|16|once|TRBV4-3
CASSQDSRATNYGYTF
TGCGCCAGCAGCCAAGATAGCCGGGCCACTAACTATGGCTACACCTTC
>TRBJ1-1|TRBD1|15|.|TRBV5-1
CASSLGPTGGTEAFF
TGCGCCAGCAGCTTGGGCCCTACAGGGGGCACTGAAGCTTTCTTT
>TRBJ1-2|.|13|once|TRBV11-2
CASSPSLGVGYTF
TGTGCCAGCAGCCCCTCTTTGGGGGTCGGCTACACCTTC
>TRBJ2-2|TRBD1|15|few|TRBV6-5
CASSFGTGLAGELFF
TGTGCCAGCAGTTTCGGGACAGGGTTGGCCGGGGAGCTGTTTTTT
>TRBJ1-6|.|13|.|TRBV30
CAWKIGDNSPLHF
TGTGCCTGGAAAATTGGAGATAATTCACCCCTCCACTTT
>TRBJ1-6|TRBD1|14|.|TRBV3-1/TRBV3-2
CASSLGQENSPLHF
TGTGCCAGCAGCCTGGGACAGGAAAATTCACCCCTCCACTTT
>TRBJ2-2|.|14|.|TRBV24-1
CATSGGRSTGELFF
TGTGCCACCAGTGGTGGAAGGAGCACCGGGGAGCTGTTTTTT
>TRBJ1-1|TRBD1|14|.|TRBV18
CASSLLGTGHEAFF
TGTGCCAGCTCACTTCTAGGGACAGGCCACGAAGCTTTCTTT
>TRBJ1-2|.|13|once|TRBV9
CASSDGQGNGYTF
TGTGCCAGCAGCGACGGACAAGGGAATGGCTACACCTTC
>TRBJ2-2|.|13|.|TRBV11-3
CASSRQNTGELFF
TGTGCCAGCAGCCGACAGAACACCGGGGAGCTGTTTTTT
>TRBJ2-7|.|15|.|TRBV4-1
CASSQPGTLPYEQYF
TGCGCCAGCAGCCAACCCGGGACACTACCCTACGAGCAGTACTTC
>TRBJ2-3|.|14|.|TRBV30
CAWKVGRGTDTQYF
TGTGCCTGGAAGGTCGGCAGGGGTACAGATACGCAGTATTTT